The 20 T cell receptor beta chains below come from one sample, sequenced in a study of sequential checkpoint blockade in melanoma. Stated treatment: randomized to nivolumab then ipilimumab (arm A) or the reverse (arm B). The assay was immunoSEQ multiplex PCR, and TCRdb's table has in-frame clones only and misses some. The sample records 31,000 or so clones, approximately 86% being singletons. The sequenced sample was CD8+ T cells sorted from blood (inferred from file names), obtained from a patient given nivolumab and ipilimumab in sequence. Receptors originate from a human donor with melanoma.

This rearrangement joins TRBV7-6 to TRBJ2-1; 10 bases fit TRBD1. V lost 5 bases and J lost 2; bases outside the gene matches: 12. Per germline, CDR1 SGHVS and CDR2 FNYEAQ. The CDR3 sequence is 18 residues long. The CDR3 spells CASSLKGAGQGAYNEQFF. In DNA form, the CDR3 reads TGTGCCAGCAGCCTAAAGGGTGCCGGACAGGGGGCCTACAATGAGCAGTTCTTC.

The CDR3 loop is CASSTQDSQNLAGGRETQYF. Written as DNA, the CDR3 is TGTGCCAGTAGTACCCAGGACAGTCAAAACCTAGCGGGGGGGCGGGAGACCCAGTACTTC. V gene TRBV19 combines with J gene TRBJ2-5; 12 bases fit TRBD2. J was trimmed by 5 bases and V by 4 bases; bases with no gene match: 20. The CDR3 length is 20 residues. Germline V CDR1 and CDR2: LNHDA, SQIVND (reference sequence).

This clone has just one count. The chain recombines TRBV6-6 with TRBJ2-5; possibly TRBD2 for D (5 bases). The J call may not be correct, given that the DNA end is closer to TRBJ2-7. The CDR3 runs 12 residues. Germline CDR1 and CDR2: MNHNY and SVGAGI (reference sequence). CDR3 amino acids: CASSYGEGEQYF. CDR3 in DNA: TGTGCCAGCAGTTACGGCGAGGGCGAGCAGTACTTC.

J is TRBJ2-1 and V is TRBV19; D unclear. Germline CDR1 and CDR2: LNHDA and SQIVND (reference sequence). The CDR3 runs 14 residues. With 3 bases removed from V and 5 bases from J, the gap between germline ends came to 11 bases. The CDR3 spells CASSIVNSHNEQFF. The CDR3 region has the DNA TGTGCCAGTAGTATCGTTAACAGCCACAATGAGCAGTTCTTC. The full variable domain, with the rest looked up from reference TRBV19 and TRBJ2-1, is DGGITQSPKYLFRKEGQNVTLSCEQNLNHDAMYWYRQDPGQGLRLIYYSQIVNDFQKGDIAEGYSVSREKKESFPLTVTSAQKNPTAFYLCASSIVNSHNEQFFGPGTRLTVL.

The chain uses TRBV5-6 and TRBJ2-7; possibly TRBD1 for D (5 bases). V was cut by 4 bases and J by 6 bases, with 8 bases left in between. CDR1 is SGHDT, CDR2 YYEEEE, per germline. CDR3 size: 11 residues. The CDR3 nucleotides read TGTGCCAGCAGCCAGGGCGCCGAGCAGTACTTC. This translates into CASSQGAEQYF.

The genes are TRBV6-5 and TRBJ2-7, with D perhaps matching TRBD1 (6 bases). The CDR3 has 15 residues. Germline V gene data show CDR1 as MNHEY and CDR2 as SVGAGI. V lost 0 bases and J 0 bases, leaving 9 bases between the germline ends. CDR3 sequence (DNA): TGTGCCAGCAGTTACTCGGGGGCCGACTCCTACGAGCAGTACTTC. Translating gives CASSYSGADSYEQYF.

The genes are TRBV7-9 and TRBJ2-7; 10 bases fit TRBD1. The CDR3 has 14 amino acids. J was trimmed by 4 bases and V by 1 base; bases with no gene match: 1. CDR1 is SEHNR, CDR2 FQNEAQ, per germline (reference sequence). CDR3: CASSLGDRGYEQYF. CDR3 DNA: TGTGCCAGCAGCTTAGGGGACAGGGGTTACGAGCAGTACTTC.

The CDR3: CASSEALDSNYGYTF. CDR3 in DNA: TGTGCCAGCAGTGAAGCGCTCGACAGTAACTATGGCTACACCTTC. This chain joins TRBV2 and TRBJ1-2; possibly TRBD1 for D (5 bases). The CDR3 extends over 15 amino acids. Per germline, CDR1 SNHLY and CDR2 FYNNEI. Between the trimmed V and J ends, which lost 0 bases and 1 base, there was a span of 9 bases.

The rearrangement links TRBV2 to TRBJ1-2; TRBD1 might be the D (6 bases). Deletions cut 6 bases from V and 8 bases from J, with 13 bases between. Germline-derived CDR1 and CDR2 are SNHLY and FYNNEI. CDR3 length equals 12 residues. This CDR3 reads CASRGTWLGYTF. The CDR3, as DNA: TGTGCCAGCAGGGGGACATGGTTGGGCTACACCTTC.

This clone was recorded once. The CDR3 sequence is CASSILPGQGNGANVLTF. In DNA form, the CDR3 reads TGCGCCAGCAGTATCCTCCCAGGACAGGGCAACGGGGCCAACGTCCTGACTTTC. V and J are TRBV10-1 and TRBJ2-6; 8 bases line up with TRBD1. The germline V gene has CDR1 WNHNN and CDR2 SYGVQD (reference sequence). The junction had 13 bases not matched to a gene; V was cut back by 5 bases and J by 4 bases. CDR3 length: 18 residues.

V and J are TRBV11-2 and TRBJ2-1, with TRBD2 matching over 11 bases. V gave up 1 base and J gave up 0 bases; unmatched junction bases: 2. Germline V lookup: CDR1 SGHAT, CDR2 FQNNGV. The CDR3 consists of 17 residues. DNA of the CDR3: TGTGCCAGCAGCTTAGTCCTAGCGGGAGGCTCCTACAATGAGCAGTTCTTC. Translating it yields CASSLVLAGGSYNEQFF.

The rearrangement uses TRBV10-3 and TRBJ1-2; 9 bases align to TRBD1. Germline V lookup: CDR1 ENHRY, CDR2 SYGVKD. The trim removed 3 bases at V and 4 bases at J, leaving 3 bases unmatched. The CDR3 has 14 residues. The CDR3 DNA is TGTGCCATCAGTGACGGGACAGGGTTCTATGGCTACACCTTC. Amino acid sequence: CAISDGTGFYGYTF.

This chain connects TRBV11-2 to TRBJ2-3, with TRBD2 matching over 9 bases. Looked up from germline, CDR1 is SGHAT and CDR2 is FQNNGV. CDR3 length equals 15 residues. J gave up 6 bases and V 5 bases, and 9 bases lay outside the gene matches. The CDR3 nucleotides read TGTGCCAGCAGCCCGTCCAGGCGGGAGGGTGATACGCAGTATTTT. Translating gives CASSPSRREGDTQYF.

The chain combines TRBV5-4 with TRBJ2-1; 7 bases agree with TRBD2. J gave up 5 bases and V 1 base, and 9 bases lay outside the gene matches. Germline V lookup: CDR1 SGHNT, CDR2 YYREEE (reference sequence). There are 16 residues in the CDR3. CDR3 sequence: CASSLSRGDADNEQFF. The CDR3 nucleotides read TGTGCCAGCAGCTTGAGTCGGGGGGACGCCGACAATGAGCAGTTCTTC.

This sequence joins TRBV18 and TRBJ2-7; TRBD2 is a possible D gene (5 bases). The germline gives CDR1 KGHSH, CDR2 LQKENI. The CDR3 contains 15 residues. V dropped 3 bases and J dropped 0 bases, with 12 bases sitting between them. The chain's CDR3 is CASSPAGTNSYEQYF. In nucleotides, the CDR3 is TGTGCCAGCTCACCCGCGGGCACGAACTCCTACGAGCAGTACTTC.

This chain joins TRBV5-4 and TRBJ2-1; TRBD2 matches 9 bases. The CDR3 runs 15 residues. V gave up 4 bases and J gave up 5 bases; unmatched junction bases: 7. CDR1 and CDR2 from the germline V gene are SGHNT and YYREEE (reference sequence). Written as DNA, the CDR3 is TGTGCCAGCAGCCCCCTAGCGGGACCCGACAATGAGCAGTTCTTC. It encodes CASSPLAGPDNEQFF.

The gene calls are TRBV28 and TRBJ2-7; unclear D gene. Germline CDR1 reads MDHEN; CDR2 reads SYDVKM. This CDR3 is 12 amino acids long. V shed 4 bases and J shed 3 bases, with 7 bases lying between them. The CDR3 region is CASSSGVYEQYF. For the CDR3, the DNA is TGTGCCAGCAGTTCCGGAGTCTACGAGCAGTACTTC. The full variable domain, rest sourced from reference TRBV28 and TRBJ2-7, is DVKVTQSSRYLVKRTGEKVFLECVQDMDHENMFWYRQDPGLGLRLIYFSYDVKMKEKGDIPEGYSVSREKKERFSLILESASTNQTSMYLCASSSGVYEQYFGPGTRLTVT.

The genes are TRBV4-3 and TRBJ2-7, with D possibly matching TRBD2 (6 bases). V gave up 0 bases and J gave up 2 bases, with 17 bases separating them. CDR1 is LGHNA and CDR2 is YSLEER in the germline V gene. The CDR3 contains 17 residues. CDR3 bases: TGCGCCAGCAGCCAAGAGTCGTCACGATGGGGGGCCTACGAGCAGTACTTC. Translating it yields CASSQESSRWGAYEQYF.

The V gene is TRBV7-8, the J gene TRBJ1-2; D gene ambiguous. CDR1 is SGHVS and CDR2 is FQNEAQ in the germline V gene. Trimming shortened V by 0 bases and J by 3 bases, and 5 bases separated the two germline ends. This CDR3 has 13 residues. The CDR3 is CASSLAEYYGYTF. The CDR3, as DNA: TGTGCCAGCAGCTTAGCAGAGTACTATGGCTACACCTTC.

This chain joins TRBV6-5 and TRBJ1-2; D not resolved. Trimming stripped 0 bases from V and 0 bases from J, with 11 bases between. Germline assignment: CDR1 MNHEY and CDR2 SVGAGI. The CDR3 consists of 16 residues. Here the CDR3 reads CASSYSTGESNYGYTF. The CDR3 bases are TGTGCCAGCAGTTACTCGACCGGGGAATCTAACTATGGCTACACCTTC.